This T cell receptor (beta chain) was recorded in a study of shared clonotypes between healthy human individuals. On the study more broadly: Sampling drew on donors who were two women and a few men aged 18 to 49.

Each replicate PCR on the sorted subsets used approximately 180 ng DNA (around 30,000 T cell genomes). TCRdb's copy holds only in-frame clones and misses some; the assay was immunoSEQ multiplex PCR. This repertoire shows 2 million to 2.5 million clones, about 93% found once; its top ten account for roughly 1.7%. Only CD45RO-negative cells positively selected for CCR7 counted as naive CD8 cells, so terminally differentiated effector memory CD45RA+ cells were excluded. This CDR3 has 14 amino acids. Trimming cost V 2 bases and J 6 bases, with 14 bases left between them. Germline V lookup: CDR1 SGHNT, CDR2 YYREEE (reference sequence).

The rearrangement links TRBV5-4 to TRBJ1-2, with D possibly TRBD1 on 5 matching bases. This TCR was sampled from a man aged 18 to 30 in good health. Some clones in this sample may be carry-over from other donors' samples. The sequenced sample consisted of naive CD8+ T cells from PBMCs. CDR3 nucleotides: TGTGCCAGCAGCTTCGGGGGAATCGGGCATGGCTACACCTTC. Translating it yields CASSFGGIGHGYTF. The whole variable domain, filled in from reference TRBV5-4 and TRBJ1-2, reads ETGVTQSPTHLIKTRGQQVTLRCSSQSGHNTVSWYQQALGQGPQFIFQYYREEENGRGNFPPRFSGLQFPNYSSELNVNALELDDSALYLCASSFGGIGHGYTFGSGTRLTVV.